The following is a T cell receptor beta chain sequence with its context. Its antigen is as yet unknown. These data come from a study of identical twins. Overall study findings and caveats: Weaker excess sharing between twins was seen in beta out-of-frame sequences. Memory repertoires showed no such pattern, whereas abundant cord blood beta clonotypes carried fewer insertions.

MiXCR, applied by TCRdb to the 5' RACE reads, yields one record per CDR3 protein. The data contain 350,000 to 500,000 distinct CDR3 sequences, roughly 18% of them singletons. Source material: naive T cells sorted from blood. This TCR was sampled from a man aged 45 to 65 in good health.

CDR3 bases: TGTGCCAGCAGCGGCTTAAGTACTGAAGCTTTCTTT. This gives the protein CASSGLSTEAFF. The genes are TRBV7-9 and TRBJ1-1; no reliable D call. Between the trimmed V and J ends, which lost 5 bases and 5 bases, there was a span of 9 bases. Germline V lookup: CDR1 SEHNR, CDR2 FQNEAQ (reference sequence). The CDR3 is 12 amino acids.